The 15 T cell receptor beta chains reported below all come from one sample, sequenced in a study of blood T cell repertoires in COVID-19. Repertoires were generated with immunoSEQ multiplex PCR, while TCRdb's copy carries only in-frame clones and drops some. This sample has some 110,000 clones, with 70% to 90% found just once. The specimen was peripheral blood. The receptors originated from a middle-aged man with acute or convalescent COVID-19.

This chain links TRBV3-1 (or the pseudogene TRBV3-2) with TRBJ2-1, with D maybe TRBD2 (7 bases). V was cut by 1 base and J by 4 bases, with 14 bases left in between. Germline loops: CDR1 LGHDT, CDR2 YNNKEL (reference sequence). The CDR3 has 16 residues. CDR3 in DNA: TGTGCCAGCAGCCAAGGGGCCAGGGGAGGGTACAATGAGCAGTTCTTC. As protein: CASSQGARGGYNEQFF.

The genes are TRBV28 and TRBJ2-2, with 8 nucleotides matching TRBD2. The CDR3 is 15 residues long. V trimming: 10 bases; J trimming: 1 base; junction bases outside the gene matches: 8. Looked up from germline, CDR1 is MDHEN and CDR2 is SYDVKM. The CDR3: CATGQLAGNTGELFF. CDR3 bases: TGTGCCACCGGTCAGCTAGCGGGGAACACCGGGGAGCTGTTTTTT.

This rearrangement joins TRBV21-1 to TRBJ1-5; TRBD1 is the table's D call and was not checked against the DNA. TRBV21-1 is given as a pseudogene. This CDR3 has 17 amino acids. DNA for the CDR3: TGTGCCAGCAGCAAAGTAAAGAGGGACAGCCACAATCAGCCCCAGCATTTT. Translated: CASSKVKRDSHNQPQHF.

The chain joins TRBV7-9 to TRBJ1-3, with 7 nucleotides matching TRBD1. Germline V gene sequence: CDR1 SEHNR, CDR2 FQNEAQ (reference sequence). V dropped 5 bases and J dropped 0; count of bases not matched to a gene: 13. The CDR3 contains 18 residues. The CDR3 here is CASSKGRDSTISGNTIYF. Here the CDR3 DNA reads TGTGCCAGCAGCAAAGGTCGGGACAGCACCATCTCTGGAAACACCATATATTTT.

Only one count was recorded for this clone. The CDR3, as DNA: TGTGCTAGTGGTCTTGACAGGGTTAGAGAGACCCAGTACTTC. Translating gives CASGLDRVRETQYF. The J gene is TRBJ2-5, the V gene TRBV12-5, with 7 bases lining up with TRBD1. The germline V gene encodes CDR1 LGHNT and CDR2 FRNRAP. The CDR3 is 14 residues long. V lost 5 bases to trimming and J lost 4 bases; unmatched junction nucleotides: 7.

The CDR3 DNA reads as TGTGCCAGCAGTTGGGCCTCGGGACAGGGTCGAGAGACCCAGTACTTC. Translated, it gives CASSWASGQGRETQYF. The chain uses TRBV6-2 or TRBV6-3 and TRBJ2-5, with 9 bases aligning to TRBD1. Unmatched junction bases numbered 10, after V lost 4 bases and J lost 4 bases. CDR1 and CDR2 (germline): MNHEY, SVGEGT. The CDR3 contains 16 residues.

This chain joins TRBV9 and TRBJ2-3, with D maybe TRBD2 (5 bases). Trimming pared 0 bases from V and 11 bases from J, leaving 16 bases between. The CDR3 is 14 residues long. Germline values: CDR1 SGDLS, CDR2 YYNGEE. CDR3 nucleotide sequence: TGTGCCAGCAGCGTAGATGTATCACAAGGAGGGCAGTATTTT. It encodes CASSVDVSQGGQYF.

This sequence joins TRBV6-6 and TRBJ2-3; a possible D gene is TRBD2 (6 bases). The CDR3 has 15 residues. CDR1 MNHNY and CDR2 SVGAGI come from the germline V gene (reference sequence). The V end lost 7 bases, the J end lost 6 bases, and 20 bases lay between the germline ends. The CDR3 loop is CASKSGLPGDDTQYF. The CDR3 DNA reads as TGTGCCAGCAAATCGGGACTCCCGGGGGATGATACGCAGTATTTT.

This chain links TRBV15 with TRBJ1-6; TRBD1 is a possible D gene (5 bases). The CDR3 covers 17 residues. Germline CDR1 is LNHNV and CDR2 is YYDKDF (reference sequence). V lost 0 bases to trimming and J lost 7 bases, with 16 bases between them. The CDR3 loop reads CATSREAHRSSNSPLHF. CDR3 in DNA: TGTGCCACCAGCAGAGAAGCCCACAGGTCCTCGAATTCACCCCTCCACTTT. Using reference TRBV15 and TRBJ1-6 for the parts outside the CDR3, the full variable domain is DAMVIQNPRYQVTQFGKPVTLSCSQTLNHNVMYWYQQKSSQAPKLLFHYYDKDFNNEADTPDNFQSRRPNTSFCFLDIRSPGLGDTAMYLCATSREAHRSSNSPLHFGNGTRLTVT.

This CDR3 reads CAISQGSSYNSPLHF. The CDR3 coding sequence is TGTGCCATCAGTCAGGGGAGCTCCTATAATTCACCCCTCCACTTT. The chain joins TRBV10-3 to TRBJ1-6, with D possibly matching TRBD1 (6 bases). Germline V gene sequence: CDR1 ENHRY, CDR2 SYGVKD. The CDR3 has 15 residues. Trimming stripped 5 bases from V and 0 bases from J, with 8 bases between.

The chain combines TRBV7-3 with TRBJ2-1; D is possibly TRBD2 (6 bases). This CDR3 contains 16 residues. Trimming removed 5 bases from V and 8 bases from J, with 22 bases in between. Looked up from germline, CDR1 is SGHTA and CDR2 is FQGTGA. The CDR3 reads CASSPFGGGVEYEQFF. As DNA, the CDR3 is TGTGCCAGCAGCCCCTTCGGTGGCGGGGTCGAGTATGAGCAGTTCTTC. The entire variable domain, with the rest obtained from reference TRBV7-3 and TRBJ2-1, is as follows: GAGVSQTPSNKVTEKGKYVELRCDPISGHTALYWYRQSLGQGPEFLIYFQGTGAADDSGLPNDRFFAVRPEGSVSTLKIQRTERGDSAVYLCASSPFGGGVEYEQFFGPGTRLTVL.

The V and J genes are TRBV6-2 or TRBV6-3 and TRBJ2-4; D possibly corresponds to TRBD1 (5 bases). V dropped 0 bases and J dropped 6 bases, with 15 bases sitting between them. Germline lookup yields CDR1 MNHEY and CDR2 SVGEGT. There are 16 residues in the CDR3. The DNA of the CDR3 is TGTGCCAGCAGTTACTCTGACAGCGCCTTCGCAAACATTCAGTACTTC. Encoded protein: CASSYSDSAFANIQYF.

This chain uses TRBV28 with TRBJ2-7; D is unclear. V lost 6 bases and J lost 0, with 15 bases in between. The CDR3 contains 15 residues. CDR1 MDHEN and CDR2 SYDVKM come from the germline V gene. DNA for the CDR3: TGTGCCAGCAGCTCCGGAGCTTTAATCTCCTACGAGCAGTACTTC. Encoded protein: CASSSGALISYEQYF.

This sequence joins TRBV7-9 and TRBJ1-4, with D possibly TRBD1 on 5 matching bases. Per the germline V gene, CDR1 is SEHNR and CDR2 is FQNEAQ (reference sequence). V lost 5 bases and J 8 bases, leaving 6 bases between the germline ends. The CDR3 is made up of 11 amino acids. The CDR3 region has the DNA TGTGCCAGCAGCCGGGGGGAAAAACTGTTTTTT. This translates into CASSRGEKLFF.

This chain connects TRBV13 to TRBJ2-7; D is unresolved. The CDR3 runs 11 residues. Germline V gene data show CDR1 as PRHDT and CDR2 as FYEKMQ (reference sequence). Trimming left V 2 bases short and J 4 bases short, with 3 bases between. The CDR3 here is CASSLIYEQYF. CDR3 DNA sequence: TGTGCCAGCAGCTTAATATACGAGCAGTACTTC.